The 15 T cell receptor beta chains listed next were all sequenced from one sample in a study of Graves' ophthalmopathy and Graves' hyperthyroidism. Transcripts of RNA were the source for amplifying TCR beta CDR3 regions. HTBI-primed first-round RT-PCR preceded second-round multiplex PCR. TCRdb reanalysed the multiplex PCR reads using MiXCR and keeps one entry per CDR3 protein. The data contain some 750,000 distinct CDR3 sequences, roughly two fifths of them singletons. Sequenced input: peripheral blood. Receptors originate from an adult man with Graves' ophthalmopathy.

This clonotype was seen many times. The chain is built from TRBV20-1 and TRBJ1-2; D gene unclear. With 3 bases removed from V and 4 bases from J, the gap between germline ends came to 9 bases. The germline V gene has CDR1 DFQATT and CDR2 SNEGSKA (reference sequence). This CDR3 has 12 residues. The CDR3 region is CSASMGSYGYTF. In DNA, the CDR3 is TGCAGTGCTAGTATGGGGAGCTATGGCTACACCTTC.

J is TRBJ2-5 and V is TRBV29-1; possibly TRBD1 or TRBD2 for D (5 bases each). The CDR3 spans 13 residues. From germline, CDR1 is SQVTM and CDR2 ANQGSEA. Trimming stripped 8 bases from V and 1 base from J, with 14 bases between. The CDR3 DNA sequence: TGCAGCTTGGCCGTAGGGACCCAAGAGACCCAGTACTTC. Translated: CSLAVGTQETQYF.

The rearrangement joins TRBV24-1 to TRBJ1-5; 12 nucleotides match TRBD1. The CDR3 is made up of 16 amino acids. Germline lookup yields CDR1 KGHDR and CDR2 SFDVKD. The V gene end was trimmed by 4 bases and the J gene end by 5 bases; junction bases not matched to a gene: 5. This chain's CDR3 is CATSDLGTGGYQPQHF. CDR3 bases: TGTGCCACCAGTGACCTAGGGACAGGGGGCTATCAGCCCCAGCATTTT.

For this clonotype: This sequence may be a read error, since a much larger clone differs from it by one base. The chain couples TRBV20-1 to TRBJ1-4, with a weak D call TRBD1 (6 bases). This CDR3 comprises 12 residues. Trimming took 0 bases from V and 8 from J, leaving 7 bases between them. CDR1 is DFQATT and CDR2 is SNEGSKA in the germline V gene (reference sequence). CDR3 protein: CSARDRGEKLFF. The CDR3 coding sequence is TGCAGTGCTAGAGATAGGGGGGAAAAACTGTTTTTT.

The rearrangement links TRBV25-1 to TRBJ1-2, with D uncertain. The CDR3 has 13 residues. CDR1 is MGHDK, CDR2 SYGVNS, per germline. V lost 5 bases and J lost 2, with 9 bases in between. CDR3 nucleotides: TGTGCCAGCAGTCGCCCACAGAACTATGGCTACACCTTC. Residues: CASSRPQNYGYTF.

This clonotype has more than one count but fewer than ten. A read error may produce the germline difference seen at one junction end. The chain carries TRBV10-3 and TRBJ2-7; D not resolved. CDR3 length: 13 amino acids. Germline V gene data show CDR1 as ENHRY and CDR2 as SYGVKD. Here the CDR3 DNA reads TGTGCCAGCAGTTCCCGGGCCCCAAACGAGCAGTACTTC. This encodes CASSSRAPNEQYF.

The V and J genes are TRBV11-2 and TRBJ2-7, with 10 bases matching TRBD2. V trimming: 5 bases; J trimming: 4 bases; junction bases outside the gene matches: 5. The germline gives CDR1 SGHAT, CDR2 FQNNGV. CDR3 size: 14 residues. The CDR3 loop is CASSPAGGQYEQYF. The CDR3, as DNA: TGTGCCAGCAGCCCAGCGGGAGGGCAGTACGAGCAGTACTTC.

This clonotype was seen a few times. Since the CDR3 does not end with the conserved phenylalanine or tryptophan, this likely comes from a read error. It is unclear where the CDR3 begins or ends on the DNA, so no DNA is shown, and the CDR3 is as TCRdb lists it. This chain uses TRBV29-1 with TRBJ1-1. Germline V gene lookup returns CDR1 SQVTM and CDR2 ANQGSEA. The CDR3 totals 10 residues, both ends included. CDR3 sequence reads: CSVDEQGQNY.

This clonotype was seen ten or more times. The CDR3 spells CASSGWDKDYTF. The CDR3 nucleotides are TGCGCCAGCAGTGGGTGGGACAAAGACTACACCTTC. The chain employs TRBV10-2 and TRBJ1-2, with D maybe TRBD1 (6 bases). Per the germline V gene, CDR1 is WSHSY and CDR2 is SAAADI. This CDR3 is 12 amino acids long. The V end was cut by 4 bases, the J end by 10 bases, with 13 bases between.

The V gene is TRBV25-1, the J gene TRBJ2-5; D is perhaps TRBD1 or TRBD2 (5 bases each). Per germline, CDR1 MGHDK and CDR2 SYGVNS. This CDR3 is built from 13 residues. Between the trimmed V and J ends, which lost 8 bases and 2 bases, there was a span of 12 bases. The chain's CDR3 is CASPGTLQETQYF. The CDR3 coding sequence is TGTGCCAGCCCAGGGACGTTACAAGAGACCCAGTACTTC.

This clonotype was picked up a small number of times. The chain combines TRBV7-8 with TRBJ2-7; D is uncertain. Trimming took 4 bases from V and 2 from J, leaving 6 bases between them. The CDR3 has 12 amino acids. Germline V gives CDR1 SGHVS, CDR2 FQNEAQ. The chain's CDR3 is CASSSEPYEQYF. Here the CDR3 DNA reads TGTGCCAGCAGCTCCGAACCCTACGAGCAGTACTTC.

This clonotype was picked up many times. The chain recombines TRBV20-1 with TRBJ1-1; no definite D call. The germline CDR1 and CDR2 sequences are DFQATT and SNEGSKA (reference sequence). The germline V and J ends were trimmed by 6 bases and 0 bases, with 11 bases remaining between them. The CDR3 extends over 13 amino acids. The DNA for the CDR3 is TGCAGTGCATACAGTTCCATGAACACTGAAGCTTTCTTT. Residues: CSAYSSMNTEAFF.

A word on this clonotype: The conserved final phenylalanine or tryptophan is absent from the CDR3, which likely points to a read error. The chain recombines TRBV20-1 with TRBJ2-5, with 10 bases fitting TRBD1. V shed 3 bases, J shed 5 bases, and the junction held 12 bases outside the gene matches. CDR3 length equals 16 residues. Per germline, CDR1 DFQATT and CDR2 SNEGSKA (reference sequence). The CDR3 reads CSASYRGTGVMETQYL. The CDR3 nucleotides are TGCAGTGCTAGTTATCGAGGGACAGGGGTTATGGAGACCCAGTACCTC.

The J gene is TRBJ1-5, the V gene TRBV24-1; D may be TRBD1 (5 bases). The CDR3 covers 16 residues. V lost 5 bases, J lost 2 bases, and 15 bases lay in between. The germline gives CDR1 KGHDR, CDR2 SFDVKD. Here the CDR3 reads CATSAISGIGNQPQHF. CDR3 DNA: TGTGCCACCAGTGCTATATCAGGGATCGGCAATCAGCCCCAGCATTTT.

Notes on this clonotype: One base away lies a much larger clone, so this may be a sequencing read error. The CDR3 protein is CATSTLPEGNQPQHF. For the CDR3, the DNA is TGTGCCACCAGTACACTCCCGGAGGGCAATCAGCCCCAGCATTTT. The V call is TRBV24-1, the J call TRBJ1-5, with no clear D. Trimming left V 6 bases short and J 2 bases short, with 13 bases between. The length of the CDR3 is 15 residues. Germline CDR1 reads KGHDR; CDR2 reads SFDVKD.